One TCR beta chain is described in this entry. The V segment lost 4 bases and the J segment 3 bases; nucleotides outside the gene matches: 11. Germline V gene lookup returns CDR1 GTSNPN and CDR2 SVGIG (reference sequence). The CDR3 covers 15 residues. This sample was included in a study of blood T cell repertoires in COVID-19. As handled by the study authors: The assay estimated nucleated cells by amplifying reference gene primers. Clones were sequenced by immunoSEQ multiplex PCR, and TCRdb holds only the in-frame ones, with some missing. That table is the source of V, J and clone size, and D and trimming were worked out from the DNA. The data contain about 70,000 clones, about 86% of them singletons.

Sequencing was carried out using peripheral blood. The J gene is TRBJ1-2, the V gene TRBV30; TRBD1 matches 7 bases. This receptor was identified in a woman aged 55 to 70 with acute or convalescent COVID-19. The CDR3 nucleotides read TGTGCCTGGACCGACCCAGGGGGGATTTACTATGGCTACACCTTC. Translation gives CAWTDPGGIYYGYTF.